What follows are 24 T cell receptor beta chains derived from one specimen sequenced in a study of blood T cell repertoires in COVID-19. Using immunoSEQ multiplex PCR, the repertoire was profiled, and TCRdb retains in-frame clones only, with some absent. The sample contains more than 60,000 clones, 90% of which appear only once. Sequencing was done on a sample of peripheral blood. The origin of the receptors is a woman older than 75 with active or convalescent COVID-19.

V usage is TRBV12-3 or TRBV12-4 and J usage is TRBJ2-7; D might be TRBD2 (6 bases). This CDR3 spans 10 amino acids. Trimming removed 8 bases at V and 7 bases at J, with 9 bases between. CDR3 residues: CASAGGEQYF. The CDR3 bases are TGTGCCAGCGCTGGGGGGGAGCAGTACTTC.

The chain employs TRBV27 and TRBJ2-3, with TRBD1 matching 10 bases. J lost 3 bases, V lost 5 bases, and 2 bases had no gene match. The CDR3 is 14 residues long. Germline CDR1 is MNHEY and CDR2 is SMNVEV (reference sequence). The CDR3 DNA is TGTGCCAGCAGTCAGGACAGGGGGACAGATACGCAGTATTTT. Its translation is CASSQDRGTDTQYF.

The genes are TRBV7-2 and TRBJ2-2; 7 bases map to TRBD1. Germline V gene data show CDR1 as SGHTA and CDR2 as FQGNSA. The CDR3 covers 16 residues. V lost 0 bases, J lost 1 base, and 2 bases stayed unmatched. DNA of the CDR3: TGTGCCAGCAGCTTAGCCGGGACAGTGAACACCGGGGAGCTGTTTTTT. This translates into CASSLAGTVNTGELFF. The full variable domain, with the rest looked up from reference TRBV7-2 and TRBJ2-2, is GAGVSQSPSNKVTEKGKDVELRCDPISGHTALYWYRQSLGQGLEFLIYFQGNSAPDKSGLPSDRFSAERTGGSVSTLTIQRTQQEDSAVYLCASSLAGTVNTGELFFGEGSRLTVL.

The J gene is TRBJ2-3, the V gene TRBV7-9; tentative D call: TRBD2 (6 bases). Germline V CDR1 and CDR2: SEHNR, FQNEAQ (reference sequence). The CDR3 is made up of 17 amino acids. V lost 4 bases and J 0 bases, leaving 17 bases between the germline ends. The DNA of the CDR3 is TGTGCCAGCAGCTGGAACGGGTGGGGGACTAGCACAGATACGCAGTATTTT. It codes for CASSWNGWGTSTDTQYF.

This chain connects TRBV7-2 to TRBJ2-1; a possible D gene is TRBD1 (6 bases). The CDR3 sequence is 15 residues long. Germline lookup yields CDR1 SGHTA and CDR2 FQGNSA. V shed 4 bases and J shed 0 bases, with 10 bases lying between them. The CDR3 here is CASSSDSLSYNEQFF. The CDR3 nucleotides are TGTGCCAGCAGCTCGGACAGCCTCTCCTACAATGAGCAGTTCTTC. Supplemented by reference TRBV7-2 and TRBJ2-1, the full variable domain reads GAGVSQSPSNKVTEKGKDVELRCDPISGHTALYWYRQSLGQGLEFLIYFQGNSAPDKSGLPSDRFSAERTGGSVSTLTIQRTQQEDSAVYLCASSSDSLSYNEQFFGPGTRLTVL.

A remark on this clone: One end of the junction fails to match germline, which may point to a read error. This rearrangement joins TRBV27 to TRBJ1-5, with D uncertain. CDR1 and CDR2 (germline): MNHEY, SMNVEV (reference sequence). This CDR3 comprises 13 residues. CDR3 in amino acids: CASSLSQYQPQHF. CDR3 DNA sequence: TGTGCCAGCAGCTTATCACAGTATCAGCCCCAGCATTTT.

This clone was detected once. The chain is built from TRBV4-3 and TRBJ2-7, with 8 bases fitting TRBD1. Germline CDR1 LGHNA, CDR2 YSLEER. The CDR3 consists of 15 residues. With 0 bases clipped from V and 0 bases from J, the junction kept 1 base outside the gene matches. The DNA of the CDR3 is TGCGCCAGCAGCCAAGAGGACAGGGTCTCCTACGAGCAGTACTTC. Its protein product is CASSQEDRVSYEQYF.

J is TRBJ1-2 and V is TRBV19; D might be TRBD1 (5 bases). V was clipped by 9 bases and J by 12 bases, with 17 bases between them. CDR1 and CDR2 from the germline V gene are LNHDA and SQIVND (reference sequence). The CDR3 length is 11 residues. The CDR3 sequence: CASGRGGGHTF. CDR3 coding DNA: TGTGCCAGCGGGAGGGGTGGTGGGCACACCTTC.

The chain joins TRBV10-3 to TRBJ1-2; D is unclear. The V end was cut by 2 bases, the J end by 5 bases, with 12 bases between. CDR3 length: 14 residues. Germline V gene data show CDR1 as ENHRY and CDR2 as SYGVKD. The CDR3 nucleotides read TGTGCCATCAGTGAGCTGCTAGGACTATATGGCTACACCTTC. Protein sequence: CAISELLGLYGYTF.

This chain links TRBV5-4 with TRBJ2-7, with 9 bases that match TRBD2. The CDR3 runs to 14 residues. Germline assignment: CDR1 SGHNT and CDR2 YYREEE (reference sequence). Unmatched junction bases numbered 3, after V lost 2 bases and J lost 3 bases. The CDR3 nucleotides are TGTGCCAGCAGCTTAGCGGGGGGCCGCTACGAGCAGTACTTC. The encoded protein is CASSLAGGRYEQYF.

V gene TRBV5-4 combines with J gene TRBJ2-3; the D gene is possibly TRBD2 (6 bases). Germline V gene data show CDR1 as SGHNT and CDR2 as YYREEE (reference sequence). V dropped 0 bases and J dropped 4 bases, with 12 bases sitting between them. This CDR3 spans 15 amino acids. CDR3 residues: CASSLERLESDTQYF. The CDR3 coding sequence is TGTGCCAGCAGCTTGGAGAGACTAGAATCAGATACGCAGTATTTT.

The chain joins TRBV5-1 to TRBJ1-1; 7 nucleotides match TRBD1. The CDR3 contains 14 residues. The V segment lost 0 bases and the J segment 1 base; nucleotides outside the gene matches: 0. CDR1 and CDR2 (germline): SGHRS, YFSETQ. For the CDR3, the DNA is TGCGCCAGCAGCTTGGACAGGGGGAACACTGAAGCTTTCTTT. Translated: CASSLDRGNTEAFF.

V usage is TRBV5-5 and J usage is TRBJ1-6; possible D gene TRBD1, 6 bases. This CDR3 has 15 residues. Germline CDR1 reads SGHKS; CDR2 reads YYEKEE (reference sequence). V lost 4 bases and J 9 bases, leaving 17 bases between the germline ends. CDR3 in DNA: TGTGCCAGCAGCCAAACAGGGTTAGCTACTTCACCCCTCCACTTT. As protein: CASSQTGLATSPLHF.

CDR3 residues: CASSRDSATNEKLFF. CDR3 bases: TGTGCCAGCAGCCGCGACAGTGCAACTAATGAAAAACTGTTTTTT. The chain employs TRBV5-4 and TRBJ1-4, with TRBD1 as a possible D gene (5 bases). The V end was cut by 4 bases, the J end by 0 bases, with 10 bases between. The CDR3 is 15 residues long. Germline V CDR1 and CDR2: SGHNT, YYREEE (reference sequence).

CDR3 in amino acids: CASSIQTGIYYEQYF. Written as DNA, the CDR3 is TGTGCCAGTAGTATTCAAACAGGGATTTACTACGAGCAGTACTTC. The chain joins TRBV19 to TRBJ2-7, with D possibly TRBD1 on 6 matching bases. Trimming removed 3 bases at V and 3 bases at J, with 15 bases between. CDR3 length equals 15 residues. Germline assignment: CDR1 LNHDA and CDR2 SQIVND (reference sequence).

The genes are TRBV5-4 and TRBJ1-1; D is undetermined. Trimming pared 4 bases from V and 4 bases from J, leaving 11 bases between. Germline assignment: CDR1 SGHNT and CDR2 YYREEE (reference sequence). This CDR3 region has 13 residues. For the CDR3, the DNA is TGTGCCAGCAGCACCCCGGAGGGCACTGAAGCTTTCTTT. It codes for CASSTPEGTEAFF.

This chain joins TRBV7-9 and TRBJ2-5; 7 bases are a match to TRBD1. Germline V CDR1 and CDR2: SEHNR, FQNEAQ (reference sequence). The V and J ends lost 3 bases and 5 bases, in that order; junction bases with no gene match: 6. The CDR3 totals 14 residues. The CDR3 region has the DNA TGTGCCAGCAGCTTCGACAGGGAAAGGGAGACCCAGTACTTC. Residues: CASSFDRERETQYF.

The rearrangement links TRBV9 to TRBJ1-6; a possible D gene is TRBD1 (6 bases). The CDR3 runs 15 residues. Between the trimmed V and J ends, which lost 4 bases and 3 bases, there was a span of 11 bases. CDR1 and CDR2 from the germline V gene are SGDLS and YYNGEE. The CDR3 is CASSSGDFYNSPLHF. The CDR3 region has the DNA TGTGCCAGCAGCTCAGGGGATTTCTATAATTCACCCCTCCACTTT.

The V call is TRBV6-1, the J call TRBJ1-3; unclear D gene. Trimming cost V 3 bases and J 4 bases, with 13 bases left between them. This CDR3 is 15 amino acids long. Germline V gene lookup returns CDR1 MNHNS and CDR2 SASEGT. The CDR3 DNA reads as TGTGCCAGCAGTGAGGGCATTCTCGGCGGAAACACCATATATTTT. This translates into CASSEGILGGNTIYF.

This chain uses TRBV7-2 with TRBJ2-1; 7 nucleotides agree with TRBD1. CDR1 and CDR2 (germline): SGHTA, FQGNSA. The trim removed 1 base at V and 9 bases at J, leaving 9 bases unmatched. This CDR3 is 15 amino acids long. CDR3 residues: CASSLDRGSGSEQFF. CDR3 DNA: TGTGCCAGCAGCTTAGACAGGGGAAGTGGGAGTGAGCAGTTCTTC.

This sequence joins TRBV5-1 and TRBJ2-3; D may be TRBD1 (6 bases). Per germline, CDR1 SGHRS and CDR2 YFSETQ. V was pared by 0 bases and J by 5 bases, with 13 bases between. This CDR3 comprises 15 residues. This chain's CDR3 is CASSLANRERDTQYF. The CDR3, as DNA: TGCGCCAGCAGCTTGGCCAACAGGGAAAGAGATACGCAGTATTTT.

The chain links TRBV2 to TRBJ2-3; 10 positions agree with TRBD2. CDR3 length: 16 amino acids. Germline values: CDR1 SNHLY, CDR2 FYNNEI. V shed 3 bases and J 2 bases; nucleotides not matched to a gene: 5. The CDR3 DNA follows: TGTGCCAGCAGTGAGGTAGCGGGGGGCCTCACAGATACGCAGTATTTT. Translated, it gives CASSEVAGGLTDTQYF.

J is TRBJ1-3 and V is TRBV28, with 8 bases aligning to TRBD1. In germline, CDR1 is MDHEN, CDR2 SYDVKM. V trimming: 6 bases; J trimming: 4 bases; junction bases outside the gene matches: 8. The CDR3 is made up of 15 amino acids. CDR3: CASRSGGAFGNTIYF. As DNA, the CDR3 is TGTGCCAGCAGATCAGGGGGCGCCTTCGGAAACACCATATATTTT.

This chain links TRBV23-1 with TRBJ1-5; TRBD1 agrees at 9 bases. TRBV23-1 is an ORF; its function is uncertain. The CDR3 has 16 amino acids. V dropped 3 bases and J dropped 3; count of bases not matched to a gene: 6. The CDR3 coding sequence is TGCGCCAGCAGTCATCGGGGACAGGGTGACAATCAGCCCCAGCATTTT. Translation gives CASSHRGQGDNQPQHF.